Each of the 7 T cell receptor beta chains below was sequenced from the same sample in a study of blood T cell repertoires in COVID-19. Measured with immunoSEQ multiplex PCR; TCRdb has only the in-frame clones, and not every one. Among around 300,000 clones listed, 75% to 90% were seen once. The sample taken for sequencing was PBMCs or T cells enriched from blood (not recorded which). These receptors originate from a woman aged 18-35 years who had recovered from COVID-19.

The chain is built from TRBV14 and TRBJ1-6, with 7 bases lining up with TRBD1. Unmatched junction bases numbered 6, after V lost 3 bases and J lost 7 bases. Germline values: CDR1 SGHDN, CDR2 FVKESK. The CDR3 has 15 residues. CDR3 region: CASSHDRVGNSPLHF. In DNA, the CDR3 is TGTGCCAGCAGCCATGACAGGGTCGGAAATTCACCCCTCCACTTT.

The V call is TRBV13, the J call TRBJ2-3; 12 bases fit TRBD1. The germline gives CDR1 PRHDT, CDR2 FYEKMQ (reference sequence). J lost 4 bases, V lost 6 bases, and 5 bases had no gene match. The CDR3 is 15 residues long. DNA of the CDR3: TGTGCCAGCAGTCTCGGGACAGGGGGCTCAGATACGCAGTATTTT. It translates to CASSLGTGGSDTQYF. The full variable domain, completed using reference TRBV13 and TRBJ2-3, is AAGVIQSPRHLIKEKRETATLKCYPIPRHDTVYWYQQGPGQDPQFLISFYEKMQSDKGSIPDRFSAQQFSDYHSELNMSSLELGDSALYFCASSLGTGGSDTQYFGPGTRLTVL.

J is TRBJ2-1 and V is TRBV7-9; tentatively, D is TRBD1 (5 bases). This CDR3 has 12 residues. Trimming stripped 3 bases from V and 6 bases from J, with 6 bases between. The V gene's germline CDR1 is SEHNR and CDR2 FQNEAQ (reference sequence). In DNA form, the CDR3 reads TGTGCCAGCAGCTTGACAGTCAATGAGCAGTTCTTC. Its protein product is CASSLTVNEQFF.

The genes are TRBV6-4 and TRBJ1-1; D call uncertain. Germline V gives CDR1 MRHNA, CDR2 SNTAGT. Trimming stripped 0 bases from V and 6 bases from J, with 8 bases between. CDR3 length: 13 residues. In nucleotides, the CDR3 is TGTGCCAGCAGTGACTCAGGGAGCCCTGAAGCTTTCTTT. This translates into CASSDSGSPEAFF.

V gene TRBV10-1 combines with J gene TRBJ1-1, with a possible D match to TRBD1 (6 bases). V shed 4 bases and J shed 3 bases, with 9 bases lying between them. Germline loops: CDR1 WNHNN, CDR2 SYGVQD (reference sequence). The CDR3 has 13 amino acids. The CDR3 DNA follows: TGCGCCAGCAGTGGAGACAGGTACACTGAAGCTTTCTTT. Its translation: CASSGDRYTEAFF.

J is TRBJ2-2 and V is TRBV29-1; 7 bases are a match to TRBD2. This CDR3 is 13 amino acids long. The germline V gene encodes CDR1 SQVTM and CDR2 ANQGSEA. The trim removed 4 bases at V and 6 bases at J, leaving 5 bases unmatched. CDR3 in DNA: TGCAGCGTTGCCAGCGGGGAAGCCGGGGAGCTGTTTTTT. Protein product: CSVASGEAGELFF.

V usage is TRBV19 and J usage is TRBJ1-1; no clear D gene. The CDR3 covers 13 residues. Trimming took 5 bases from V and 1 from J, leaving 8 bases between them. From germline, CDR1 is LNHDA and CDR2 SQIVND (reference sequence). CDR3 region: CASSVNRNTEAFF. The CDR3 region has the DNA TGTGCCAGTAGTGTAAACAGGAACACTGAAGCTTTCTTT.